The 25 T cell receptor beta chains listed next were all sequenced from one sample in a study of monozygotic twins with inflammatory bowel disease. For each CDR3 protein, TCRdb gives one entry from its re-call of the 5' RACE reads, without DNA. Found here are approximately 400,000 distinct CDR3 sequences; the top ten clones hold about 2.3%. Material: blood. The receptors here all came from a human donor with ulcerative colitis or Crohn's disease, or a healthy co-twin of an affected twin (not recorded which).

The chain joins TRBV6-2 or TRBV6-3 to TRBJ2-2; the TRBD1 assignment by TCRdb is unverifiable without DNA. This CDR3 is built from 13 residues. Germline assignment: CDR1 MNHEY and CDR2 SVGEGT. This chain's CDR3 is CAARTANTGELFF.

The chain employs TRBV5-5 and TRBJ1-6. The length of the CDR3 is 14 residues. Germline CDR1 reads SGHKS; CDR2 reads YYEKEE (reference sequence). The CDR3 sequence is CASSLRGLNSPLHF.

The chain recombines TRBV13 with TRBJ2-7. The CDR3 has 16 amino acids. CDR1 is PRHDT, CDR2 FYEKMQ, per germline (reference sequence). CDR3: CASSLITGKTKYEQYF.

The chain joins TRBV20-1 to TRBJ2-3. The CDR3 sequence is 12 residues long. Per germline, CDR1 DFQATT and CDR2 SNEGSKA (reference sequence). The CDR3 protein is CSASTGTDTQYF.

The V call is TRBV5-1, the J call TRBJ2-1; with no DNA, the TCRdb D assignment of TRBD2 cannot be verified. Germline V gene lookup returns CDR1 SGHRS and CDR2 YFSETQ. This CDR3 comprises 16 residues. This chain's CDR3 is CASSFSGVGLWNEQFF.

The V and J genes are TRBV20-1 and TRBJ2-1; TCRdb outputs TRBD1, but without DNA this stays unchecked. Germline CDR1 reads DFQATT; CDR2 reads SNEGSKA (reference sequence). The CDR3 covers 17 residues. The CDR3 loop is CSACDYSGGAKINEQFF.

This chain links TRBV20-1 with TRBJ2-2; TCRdb indicates TRBD1, and absent DNA this call remains unverified. This CDR3 contains 15 residues. Germline assignment: CDR1 DFQATT and CDR2 SNEGSKA (reference sequence). The CDR3 sequence: CSATATGENTGELFF.

This sequence joins TRBV5-1 and TRBJ2-1; TCRdb picks TRBD1, but there is no DNA to check that call. The length of the CDR3 is 16 residues. CDR1 is SGHRS, CDR2 YFSETQ, per germline. CDR3 region: CASSLPSRERYNEQFF.

The chain recombines TRBV5-1 with TRBJ2-3; checking the TCRdb D call of TRBD1 is not possible without DNA. Germline CDR1 reads SGHRS; CDR2 reads YFSETQ. This CDR3 has 15 residues. CDR3 region: CASSDRGVSTDTQYF.

V gene TRBV20-1 combines with J gene TRBJ1-1; TCRdb outputs TRBD1, but without DNA this stays unchecked. The CDR3 runs to 12 residues. CDR1 and CDR2 from the germline V gene are DFQATT and SNEGSKA (reference sequence). CDR3 residues: CSATYRDVRAFF.

The chain joins TRBV5-4 to TRBJ1-6. Germline assignment: CDR1 SGHNT and CDR2 YYREEE (reference sequence). The CDR3 extends over 15 amino acids. CDR3 protein: CASSFGFSGNSPLHF. Filled out from reference TRBV5-4 and TRBJ1-6, the complete variable domain reads ETGVTQSPTHLIKTRGQQVTLRCSSQSGHNTVSWYQQALGQGPQFIFQYYREEENGRGNFPPRFSGLQFPNYSSELNVNALELDDSALYLCASSFGFSGNSPLHFGNGTRLTVT.

J is TRBJ2-6 and V is TRBV27; TCRdb indicates TRBD1, and absent DNA this call remains unverified. Germline CDR1 reads MNHEY; CDR2 reads SMNVEV (reference sequence). The CDR3 extends over 19 amino acids. CDR3 loop: CASGRSTGQLSSGANVLTF.

The chain recombines TRBV5-1 with TRBJ2-7; TCRdb selects TRBD2, and the lack of DNA leaves this call unchecked. The CDR3 is made up of 16 amino acids. CDR1 and CDR2 from the germline V gene are SGHRS and YFSETQ. This CDR3 is CASSLSGTTEEYEQCF.

The chain is built from TRBV13 and TRBJ2-5; TCRdb returns TRBD1, unconfirmable since there is no DNA. Germline loops: CDR1 PRHDT, CDR2 FYEKMQ (reference sequence). The CDR3 runs 15 residues. This CDR3 reads CASSPGTGYQETQYF.

The chain couples TRBV3-1 to TRBJ1-6; TCRdb names TRBD1, which stays unverified in the absence of DNA. This CDR3 has 15 amino acids. The germline V gene has CDR1 LGHDT and CDR2 YNNKEL (reference sequence). The chain's CDR3 is CASSRSWDQGSPLHF.

The rearrangement uses TRBV10-3 and TRBJ1-2; TCRdb designates TRBD1, a call that cannot be tested without DNA. Germline V gene data show CDR1 as ENHRY and CDR2 as SYGVKD. The CDR3 sequence is 11 residues long. CDR3 region: CAISERDGYTF.

This chain joins TRBV5-1 and TRBJ2-7; TCRdb selects TRBD1, and the lack of DNA leaves this call unchecked. The CDR3 loop spans 14 amino acids. CDR1 is SGHRS and CDR2 is YFSETQ in the germline V gene. The CDR3 reads CASSVGQNSYEQYF.

This sequence joins TRBV2 and TRBJ2-1; TCRdb names TRBD1, which stays unverified in the absence of DNA. This CDR3 is built from 14 residues. Per germline, CDR1 SNHLY and CDR2 FYNNEI. This chain's CDR3 is CASNEGQGIDEQFF.

The chain recombines TRBV6-2 or TRBV6-3 with TRBJ2-5; TCRdb gives TRBD1 as the D gene, but with no DNA this cannot be confirmed. Germline V gives CDR1 MNHEY, CDR2 SVGEGT. This CDR3 has 14 residues. CDR3 sequence reads: CASSYTGVQETQYF.

The rearrangement uses TRBV7-8 and TRBJ1-4. Germline lookup yields CDR1 SGHVS and CDR2 FQNEAQ. The CDR3 sequence is 20 residues long. The CDR3 reads CASSLVFFRGTRTTNEKLFF.

The chain employs TRBV28 and TRBJ2-5; the TCRdb call, TRBD1, lacks DNA for checking. From germline, CDR1 is MDHEN and CDR2 SYDVKM. The CDR3 runs 13 residues. Here the CDR3 reads CASSGGGEETQYF.

The chain joins TRBV19 to TRBJ1-1; TCRdb designates TRBD1, a call that cannot be tested without DNA. Germline loops: CDR1 LNHDA, CDR2 SQIVND (reference sequence). The CDR3 runs to 13 residues. CDR3 residues: CAGSGHRNTEAFF.

V is TRBV30 and J is TRBJ1-1; TCRdb selects TRBD1, and the lack of DNA leaves this call unchecked. The CDR3 extends over 14 amino acids. Germline V gene lookup returns CDR1 GTSNPN and CDR2 SVGIG (reference sequence). This chain's CDR3 is CAWSLRVRNTEAFF.

The chain is built from TRBV30 and TRBJ2-5; as DNA is missing, the TRBD1 call by TCRdb cannot be tested. This CDR3 comprises 14 residues. Germline loops: CDR1 GTSNPN, CDR2 SVGIG (reference sequence). CDR3: CAWSLAGQRKTQYF.

J is TRBJ2-7 and V is TRBV5-1; the D call from TCRdb, TRBD1, cannot be confirmed without DNA. Germline CDR1 SGHRS, CDR2 YFSETQ. The CDR3 sequence is 16 residues long. CDR3 sequence: CASSLGYRGSSYEQYF.